The entry that follows covers one TCR beta chain sequence. The target antigen is unknown. The entry originates in a study of OX40 agonist ivuxolimab in advanced cancers. General observations from the study: Clonal expansion by week 6 occurred in CD4+ and CD8+ blood T cells (at 0.1 to 3.0 mg/kg).

The CDR3 has 18 amino acids. J gave up 1 base and V 2 bases, and 13 bases lay outside the gene matches. The germline V gene has CDR1 MNHEY and CDR2 SMNVEV (reference sequence). Clones were sequenced by immunoSEQ multiplex PCR, and TCRdb holds only the in-frame ones, with some missing. The sample lists around 20,000 clones, about nine tenths occurring once. The chain is built from TRBV27 and TRBJ2-7, with 8 nucleotides matching TRBD1. The sequence came from an adult with an advanced solid tumor such as melanoma, head and neck, liver or kidney cancer. The sample in question was CD4+ or CD8+ T cells sorted from blood, obtained in a trial of the OX40 agonist ivuxolimab. CDR3 in amino acids: CASSLLGQVPSSSYEQYF. The DNA for the CDR3 is TGTGCCAGCAGTTTACTGGGACAGGTCCCGTCATCATCCTACGAGCAGTACTTC.